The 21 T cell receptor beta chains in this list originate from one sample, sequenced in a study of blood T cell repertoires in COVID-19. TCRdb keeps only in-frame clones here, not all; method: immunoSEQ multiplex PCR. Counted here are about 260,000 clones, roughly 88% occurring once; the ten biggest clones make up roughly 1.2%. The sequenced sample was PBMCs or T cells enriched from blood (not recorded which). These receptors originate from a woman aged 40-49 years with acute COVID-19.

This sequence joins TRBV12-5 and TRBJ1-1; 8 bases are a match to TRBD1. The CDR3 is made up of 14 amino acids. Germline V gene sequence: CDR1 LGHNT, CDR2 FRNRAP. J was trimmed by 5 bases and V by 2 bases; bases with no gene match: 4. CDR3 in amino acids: CASGLLQGVTEAFF. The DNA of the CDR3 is TGTGCTAGTGGTTTGTTACAGGGGGTGACTGAAGCTTTCTTT.

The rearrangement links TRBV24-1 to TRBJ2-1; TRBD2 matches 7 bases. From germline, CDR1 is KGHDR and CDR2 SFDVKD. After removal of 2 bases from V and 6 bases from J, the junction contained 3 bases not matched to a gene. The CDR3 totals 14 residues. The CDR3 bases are TGTGCCACCAGTGATTGGCGGGAGAGCAATGAGCAGTTCTTC. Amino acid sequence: CATSDWRESNEQFF.

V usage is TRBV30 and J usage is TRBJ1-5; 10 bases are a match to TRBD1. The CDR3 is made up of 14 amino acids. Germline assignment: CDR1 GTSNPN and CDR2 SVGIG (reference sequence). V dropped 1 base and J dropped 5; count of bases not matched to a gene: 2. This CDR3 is CAWSGGTGDQPQHF. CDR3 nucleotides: TGTGCCTGGAGTGGGGGGACAGGGGATCAGCCCCAGCATTTT.

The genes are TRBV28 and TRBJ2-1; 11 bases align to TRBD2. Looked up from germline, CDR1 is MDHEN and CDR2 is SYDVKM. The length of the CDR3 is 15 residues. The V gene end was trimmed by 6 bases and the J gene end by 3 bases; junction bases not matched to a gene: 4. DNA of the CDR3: TGTGCCAGCAGACCCGGGACTAGCGGCTACAATGAGCAGTTCTTC. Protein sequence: CASRPGTSGYNEQFF.

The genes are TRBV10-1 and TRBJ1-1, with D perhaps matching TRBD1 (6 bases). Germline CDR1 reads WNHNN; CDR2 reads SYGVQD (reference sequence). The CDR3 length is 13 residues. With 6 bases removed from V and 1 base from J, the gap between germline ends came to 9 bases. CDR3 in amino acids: CASSGQRNTEAFF. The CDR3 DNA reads TGCGCCAGCAGCGGACAGAGGAACACTGAAGCTTTCTTT.

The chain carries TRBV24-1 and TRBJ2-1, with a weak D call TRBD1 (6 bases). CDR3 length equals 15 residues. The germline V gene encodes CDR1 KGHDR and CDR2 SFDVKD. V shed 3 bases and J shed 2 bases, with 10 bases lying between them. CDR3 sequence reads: CATSDNRETYNEQFF. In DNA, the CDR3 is TGTGCCACCAGTGATAACAGGGAGACCTACAATGAGCAGTTCTTC.

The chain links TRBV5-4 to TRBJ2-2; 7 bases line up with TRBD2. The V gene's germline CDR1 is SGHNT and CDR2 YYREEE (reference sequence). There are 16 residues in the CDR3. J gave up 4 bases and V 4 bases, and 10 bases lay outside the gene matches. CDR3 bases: TGTGCCAGCAGCCCAGCTAGCGGTGGGCGCACCGGGGAGCTGTTTTTT. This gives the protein CASSPASGGRTGELFF. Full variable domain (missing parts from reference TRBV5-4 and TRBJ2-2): ETGVTQSPTHLIKTRGQQVTLRCSSQSGHNTVSWYQQALGQGPQFIFQYYREEENGRGNFPPRFSGLQFPNYSSELNVNALELDDSALYLCASSPASGGRTGELFFGEGSRLTVL.

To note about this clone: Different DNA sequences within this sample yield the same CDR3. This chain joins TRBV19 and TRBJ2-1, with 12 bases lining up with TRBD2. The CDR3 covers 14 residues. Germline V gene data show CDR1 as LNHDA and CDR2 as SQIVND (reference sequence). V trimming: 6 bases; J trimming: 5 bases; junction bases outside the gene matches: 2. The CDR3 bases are TGTGCCAGTAGCTGGACTAGCGGGGACAATGAGCAGTTCTTC. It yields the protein CASSWTSGDNEQFF.

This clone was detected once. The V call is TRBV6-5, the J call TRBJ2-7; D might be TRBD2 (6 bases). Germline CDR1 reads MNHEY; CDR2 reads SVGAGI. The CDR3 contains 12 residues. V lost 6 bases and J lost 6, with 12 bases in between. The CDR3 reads CASRMTSSEQYF. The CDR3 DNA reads TGTGCCAGCAGGATGACTAGTTCCGAGCAGTACTTC.

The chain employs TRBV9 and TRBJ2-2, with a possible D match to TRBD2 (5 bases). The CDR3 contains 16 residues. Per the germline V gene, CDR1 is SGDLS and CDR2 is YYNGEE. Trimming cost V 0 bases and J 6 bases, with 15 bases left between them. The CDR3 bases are TGTGCCAGCAGCGTAGAGGGATGGGCGGGTGCCGGGGAGCTGTTTTTT. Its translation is CASSVEGWAGAGELFF.

CDR3 DNA: TGTGCCAGCAGCCCCCTGGGAGACTATGGCTACACCTTC. Protein sequence: CASSPLGDYGYTF. This sequence joins TRBV7-9 and TRBJ1-2; D gene ambiguous. This CDR3 has 13 residues. Trimming left V 5 bases short and J 3 bases short, with 10 bases between. Per the germline V gene, CDR1 is SEHNR and CDR2 is FQNEAQ (reference sequence).

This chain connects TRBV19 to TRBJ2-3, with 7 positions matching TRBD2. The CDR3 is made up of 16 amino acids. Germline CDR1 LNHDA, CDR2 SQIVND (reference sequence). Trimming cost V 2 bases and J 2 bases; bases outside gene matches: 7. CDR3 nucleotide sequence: TGTGCCAGTAGTATAAGGGTTAGCGGGCCCACAGATACGCAGTATTTT. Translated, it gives CASSIRVSGPTDTQYF. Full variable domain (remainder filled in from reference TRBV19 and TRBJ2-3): DGGITQSPKYLFRKEGQNVTLSCEQNLNHDAMYWYRQDPGQGLRLIYYSQIVNDFQKGDIAEGYSVSREKKESFPLTVTSAQKNPTAFYLCASSIRVSGPTDTQYFGPGTRLTVL.

CDR3 in amino acids: CASSQGTWDNSPLHF. Here the CDR3 DNA reads TGCGCCAGCAGTCAGGGGACCTGGGATAATTCACCCCTCCACTTT. This chain uses TRBV5-1 with TRBJ1-6; maybe TRBD1 (6 bases). V lost 5 bases and J 5 bases, leaving 14 bases between the germline ends. The CDR3 runs to 15 residues. The germline CDR1 and CDR2 sequences are SGHRS and YFSETQ. Full variable domain (outside the CDR3, taken from reference TRBV5-1 and TRBJ1-6): KAGVTQTPRYLIKTRGQQVTLSCSPISGHRSVSWYQQTPGQGLQFLFEYFSETQRNKGNFPGRFSGRQFSNSRSEMNVSTLELGDSALYLCASSQGTWDNSPLHFGNGTRLTVT.

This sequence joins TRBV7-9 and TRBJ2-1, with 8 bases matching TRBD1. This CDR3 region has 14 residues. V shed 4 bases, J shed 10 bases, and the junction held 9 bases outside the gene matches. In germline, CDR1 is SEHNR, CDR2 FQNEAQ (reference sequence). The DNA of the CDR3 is TGTGCCAGCAGCTCCTACCAGACAGGGGACGAGCAGTTCTTC. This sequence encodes CASSSYQTGDEQFF.

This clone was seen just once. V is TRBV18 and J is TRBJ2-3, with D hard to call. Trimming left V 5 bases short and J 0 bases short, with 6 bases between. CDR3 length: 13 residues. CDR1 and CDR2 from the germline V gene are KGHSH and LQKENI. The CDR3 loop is CASSATSTDTQYF. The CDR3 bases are TGTGCCAGCTCAGCAACTAGCACAGATACGCAGTATTTT.

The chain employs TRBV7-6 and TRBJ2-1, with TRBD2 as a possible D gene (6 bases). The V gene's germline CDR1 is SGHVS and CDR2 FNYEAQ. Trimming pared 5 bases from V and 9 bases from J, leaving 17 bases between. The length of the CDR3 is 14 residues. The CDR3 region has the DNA TGTGCCAGCAGCGTAACTAAACTAGCTAGTGAGCAGTTCTTC. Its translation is CASSVTKLASEQFF.

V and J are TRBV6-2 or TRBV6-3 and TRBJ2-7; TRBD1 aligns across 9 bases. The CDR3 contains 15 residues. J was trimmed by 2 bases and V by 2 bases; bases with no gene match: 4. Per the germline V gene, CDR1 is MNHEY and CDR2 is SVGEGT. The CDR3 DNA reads TGTGCCAGCAGTTACGGAGGGACAGGGACCTACGAGCAGTACGTC. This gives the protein CASSYGGTGTYEQYV.

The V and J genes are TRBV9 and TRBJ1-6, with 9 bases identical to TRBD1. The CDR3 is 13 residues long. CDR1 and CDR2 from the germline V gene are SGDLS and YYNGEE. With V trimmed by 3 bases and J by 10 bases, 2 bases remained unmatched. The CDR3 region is CASSGQGESPLHF. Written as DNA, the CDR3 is TGTGCCAGCAGCGGACAGGGGGAATCACCCCTCCACTTT.

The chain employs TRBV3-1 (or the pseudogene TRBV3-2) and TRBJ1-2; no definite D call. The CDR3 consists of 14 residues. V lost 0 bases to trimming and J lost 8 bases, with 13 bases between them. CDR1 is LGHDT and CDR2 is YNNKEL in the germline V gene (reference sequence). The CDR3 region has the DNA TGTGCCAGCAGCCAAGATCTGGCGGCGGGAGGCTACACCTTC. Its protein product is CASSQDLAAGGYTF.

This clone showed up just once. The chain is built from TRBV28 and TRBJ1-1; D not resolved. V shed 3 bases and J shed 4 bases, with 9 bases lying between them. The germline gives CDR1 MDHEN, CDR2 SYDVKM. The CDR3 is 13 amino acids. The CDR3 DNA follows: TGTGCCAGCAGTTTGGCGGGTTTCACTGAAGCTTTCTTT. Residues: CASSLAGFTEAFF.

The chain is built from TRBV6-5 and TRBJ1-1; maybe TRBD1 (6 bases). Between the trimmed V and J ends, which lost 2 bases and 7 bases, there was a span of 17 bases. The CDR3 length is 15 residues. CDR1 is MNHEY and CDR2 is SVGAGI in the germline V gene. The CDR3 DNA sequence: TGTGCCAGCAGTTACGTCCCCAGGGGAGAGGGTGAAGCTTTCTTT. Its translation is CASSYVPRGEGEAFF.